The 20 T cell receptor beta chains reported below all come from one sample, sequenced in a study of long-term antiretroviral therapy in people with HIV. Assay version v3.0 of immunoSEQ was used, and it was run at survey level. Only in-frame clones appear in the TCRdb table, and some are missing; sequencing was by immunoSEQ multiplex PCR. The profile shows fewer than 25,000 clones, roughly 80% of them singletons. The sequences come from unsorted PBMCs, collected 1.9 years after starting antiretroviral therapy. These receptors all come from a woman in her 50s with HIV.

This clone was seen only once. The rearrangement joins TRBV5-6 to TRBJ2-1; D unresolved. V shed 1 base and J shed 0 bases, with 8 bases lying between them. The CDR3 runs 15 residues. Germline V gene sequence: CDR1 SGHDT, CDR2 YYEEEE. CDR3 coding DNA: TGTGCCAGCAGCTTGCGATTGGACTCCTACAATGAGCAGTTCTTC. Translating gives CASSLRLDSYNEQFF.

The chain links TRBV2 to TRBJ1-1; weak D call: TRBD1 (6 bases). The CDR3 has 14 amino acids. Germline V gives CDR1 SNHLY, CDR2 FYNNEI. Trimming pared 6 bases from V and 2 bases from J, leaving 13 bases between. CDR3 amino acids: CASSQWGRNTEAFF. Written as DNA, the CDR3 is TGTGCCAGCAGCCAGTGGGGGCGTAACACTGAAGCTTTCTTT. The whole variable domain, remainder taken from reference TRBV2 and TRBJ1-1, is EPEVTQTPSHQVTQMGQEVILRCVPISNHLYFYWYRQILGQKVEFLVSFYNNEISEKSEIFDDQFSVERPDGSNFTLKIRSTKLEDSAMYFCASSQWGRNTEAFFGQGTRLTVV.

The chain is built from TRBV13 and TRBJ1-1; D might be TRBD1 (5 bases). CDR3 size: 15 residues. V lost 3 bases and J lost 4, with 15 bases in between. Looked up from germline, CDR1 is PRHDT and CDR2 is FYEKMQ (reference sequence). The CDR3 DNA reads TGTGCCAGCAGCTTCACAGGCCTGTATACCACTGAAGCTTTCTTT. This encodes CASSFTGLYTTEAFF.

The rearrangement uses TRBV11-2 and TRBJ2-3; no definite D call. The germline V gene encodes CDR1 SGHAT and CDR2 FQNNGV. The CDR3 length is 16 residues. Trimming cost V 5 bases and J 2 bases, with 17 bases left between them. CDR3 sequence: CASSPVSGGNTDTQYF. The CDR3 DNA follows: TGTGCCAGCAGCCCAGTCTCAGGCGGAAACACAGATACGCAGTATTTT.

The chain carries TRBV10-2 and TRBJ2-1, with D perhaps TRBD2 (6 bases). Trimming cost V 0 bases and J 10 bases, with 10 bases left between them. The germline gives CDR1 WSHSY, CDR2 SAAADI. The length of the CDR3 is 13 residues. This CDR3 reads CASSESGGREQFF. In nucleotides, the CDR3 is TGCGCCAGCAGTGAGTCGGGGGGAAGGGAGCAGTTCTTC.

The chain combines TRBV5-1 with TRBJ2-5; 10 bases align to TRBD2. The length of the CDR3 is 15 residues. J gave up 9 bases and V 2 bases, and 10 bases lay outside the gene matches. Germline V gives CDR1 SGHRS, CDR2 YFSETQ. The CDR3, as DNA: TGCGCCAGCAGCTTAGATAGCGGGGGGCCCACGGCCCAGTACTTC. It specifies CASSLDSGGPTAQYF.

V is TRBV12-2 and J is TRBJ2-2; TRBD1, the table's D call, lacks a check against the DNA. TRBV12-2 is shown as a pseudogene. The CDR3 extends over 14 amino acids. The CDR3 reads CASRLEAGTGELFF. The DNA of the CDR3 is TGTGCAAGTCGCTTAGAGGCAGGGACCGGGGAGCTGTTTTTT.

The chain has TRBV4-3 and TRBJ1-3, with D unresolved. The CDR3 contains 13 residues. Trimming left V 4 bases short and J 7 bases short, with 11 bases between. Germline CDR1 and CDR2: LGHNA and YSLEER. This CDR3 reads CASSPYLQNTIYF. CDR3 bases: TGCGCCAGCAGCCCGTACCTCCAGAACACCATATATTTT.

The CDR3 spells CASSITQEHYEQYF. CDR3 nucleotide sequence: TGTGCCAGTAGTATCACACAGGAGCACTACGAGCAGTACTTC. V is TRBV19 and J is TRBJ2-7; tentatively, D is TRBD1 (5 bases). Trimming pared 3 bases from V and 3 bases from J, leaving 12 bases between. CDR3 length: 14 amino acids. Looked up from germline, CDR1 is LNHDA and CDR2 is SQIVND (reference sequence).

This rearrangement joins TRBV27 to TRBJ1-5; D unresolved. Trimming stripped 2 bases from V and 7 bases from J, with 3 bases between. CDR1 is MNHEY and CDR2 is SMNVEV in the germline V gene (reference sequence). This CDR3 is built from 11 residues. This chain's CDR3 is CASSLGQPQHF. The CDR3 bases are TGTGCCAGCAGTTTAGGGCAGCCCCAGCATTTT.

The gene calls are TRBV4-1 and TRBJ1-5; possible D gene TRBD1, 6 bases. The CDR3 covers 15 residues. The V gene's germline CDR1 is MGHRA and CDR2 YSYEKL. V dropped 3 bases and J dropped 2 bases, with 11 bases sitting between them. CDR3 DNA sequence: TGCGCCAGCAGCCAGCATTGGACAGGCAATCAGCCCCAGCATTTT. Translation gives CASSQHWTGNQPQHF.

This chain connects TRBV5-1 to TRBJ1-5; D unclear. Germline V gene sequence: CDR1 SGHRS, CDR2 YFSETQ. This CDR3 contains 13 residues. V lost 7 bases and J 2 bases, leaving 10 bases between the germline ends. CDR3 DNA sequence: TGCGCCAGCGAAGAGCAGGGCAATCAGCCCCAGCATTTT. It specifies CASEEQGNQPQHF.

This clone showed up just a few times. This sequence joins TRBV7-8 and TRBJ1-2; a weak D match, TRBD1 (6 bases). CDR1 is SGHVS and CDR2 is FQNEAQ in the germline V gene. The CDR3 contains 15 residues. Trimming took 2 bases from V and 5 from J, leaving 15 bases between them. The DNA of the CDR3 is TGTGCCAGCAGCTTATCTCCCTTGGGGGCTTATGGCTACACCTTC. It is translated as CASSLSPLGAYGYTF.

This chain joins TRBV25-1 and TRBJ1-2; 7 bases agree with TRBD1. The CDR3 is made up of 12 amino acids. Germline values: CDR1 MGHDK, CDR2 SYGVNS. V shed 3 bases, J shed 7 bases, and the junction held 2 bases outside the gene matches. In DNA form, the CDR3 reads TGTGCCAGCAGTGAGGCAGGGGGTGGCTACACCTTC. This codes for CASSEAGGGYTF.

The chain uses TRBV28 and TRBJ2-7; D uncertain. Trimming took 3 bases from V and 5 from J, leaving 14 bases between them. Per germline, CDR1 MDHEN and CDR2 SYDVKM. CDR3 length equals 14 residues. CDR3: CASSFFGKKNEQYF. CDR3 in DNA: TGTGCCAGCAGTTTCTTTGGGAAAAAAAACGAGCAGTACTTC. The full variable domain, in which reference TRBV28 and TRBJ2-7 provide the parts outside the CDR3, is DVKVTQSSRYLVKRTGEKVFLECVQDMDHENMFWYRQDPGLGLRLIYFSYDVKMKEKGDIPEGYSVSREKKERFSLILESASTNQTSMYLCASSFFGKKNEQYFGPGTRLTVT.

The rearrangement uses TRBV6-6 and TRBJ1-1; D might be TRBD1 (5 bases). Germline V gene data show CDR1 as MNHNY and CDR2 as SVGAGI (reference sequence). V lost 5 bases and J 3 bases, leaving 13 bases between the germline ends. The CDR3 contains 14 residues. CDR3 sequence (DNA): TGTGCCAGCAGTGGGGGACCCGATGACACTGAAGCTTTCTTT. Its protein is CASSGGPDDTEAFF.

J is TRBJ2-5 and V is TRBV6-5; D call uncertain. From germline, CDR1 is MNHEY and CDR2 SVGAGI. The CDR3 is 14 residues long. V was cut by 0 bases and J by 1 base, with 6 bases left in between. CDR3 DNA: TGTGCCAGCAGTTACTCTGGGGTCCAAGAGACCCAGTACTTC. Protein: CASSYSGVQETQYF.

The chain couples TRBV27 to TRBJ1-5; D might be TRBD1 (6 bases). The CDR3 is 17 residues long. Germline V gene sequence: CDR1 MNHEY, CDR2 SMNVEV (reference sequence). The germline V and J ends were trimmed by 8 bases and 3 bases, with 23 bases remaining between them. The DNA for the CDR3 is TGTGCCAGCCGCGCCGGCTTTTCGCACAGGGACAATCAGCCCCAGCATTTT. Protein sequence: CASRAGFSHRDNQPQHF.

Only one count was recorded for this clone. The chain carries TRBV18 and TRBJ2-2; 7 nucleotides match TRBD1. The CDR3 covers 15 residues. V trimming: 3 bases; J trimming: 4 bases; junction bases outside the gene matches: 5. Germline V gene sequence: CDR1 KGHSH, CDR2 LQKENI. The CDR3 sequence is CASSPTQGLTGELFF. CDR3 bases: TGTGCCAGCTCACCTACACAGGGGCTCACCGGGGAGCTGTTTTTT. The complete variable domain, with remaining parts taken from reference TRBV18 and TRBJ2-2, reads NAGVMQNPRHLVRRRGQEARLRCSPMKGHSHVYWYRQLPEEGLKFMVYLQKENIIDESGMPKERFSAEFPKEGPSILRIQQVVRGDSAAYFCASSPTQGLTGELFFGEGSRLTVL.

This clone was counted between two and nine times. J is TRBJ2-7 and V is TRBV28; 8 nucleotides line up with TRBD1. The CDR3 extends over 15 amino acids. Germline-derived CDR1 and CDR2 are MDHEN and SYDVKM. V lost 6 bases to trimming and J lost 0 bases; unmatched junction nucleotides: 7. CDR3: CASRRGQASSYEQYF. The CDR3 region has the DNA TGTGCCAGCAGGCGGGGACAGGCTAGCTCCTACGAGCAGTACTTC.